The present entry profiles one TCR beta chain with its context. Its matching antigen is unknown. Vbeta (60) and Jbeta (13) primers were used in the PCR. Produced via immunoSEQ multiplex PCR; TCRdb's table is partial and in-frame only. The top ten clones hold about a tenth of a sample with approximately 120,000 clones, around 82% of them seen once. The source of the sample is a study of cytomegalovirus exposure and HLA in healthy donors. Looking at the study overall: Early release data held tens of millions of unique TCRs from HLA-typed donors. Study results and limitations: In a later analysis, common viral pathogens appeared linked to several of the most significant clusters. Most sequenced TCRs were rare (though some public TCRs occurred in many donors).

J gave up 3 bases and V 1 base, and 4 bases lay outside the gene matches. This CDR3 spans 16 amino acids. Germline CDR1 and CDR2: SGHTA and FQGNSA. Sequences were obtained from PBMCs. This chain connects TRBV7-2 to TRBJ2-1; 9 bases agree with TRBD2. The receptor's source is a young man in good health and CMV-seropositive. CDR3 coding DNA: TGTGCCAGCAGCTTAGGGACTAGCGCTCTCTACAATGAGCAGTTCTTC. It is translated as CASSLGTSALYNEQFF.